These 24 T cell receptor beta chains originate from one sample sequenced in a study of blood T cell repertoires in COVID-19. Repertoires were generated with immunoSEQ multiplex PCR, while TCRdb's copy carries only in-frame clones and drops some. Among 20,000 or so clones listed, roughly 89% were seen once. The sequencing sample was made of peripheral blood. Receptors originate from a human donor in a cohort sampled during active COVID-19.

In its sample, this clone was seen once. The chain is built from TRBV19 and TRBJ1-5, with D perhaps TRBD1 (6 bases). This CDR3 spans 15 amino acids. Per the germline V gene, CDR1 is LNHDA and CDR2 is SQIVND (reference sequence). V lost 5 bases to trimming and J lost 0 bases, with 11 bases between them. The CDR3 loop reads CASSVRQVSNQPQHF. The CDR3, as DNA: TGTGCCAGTAGTGTTCGACAGGTTAGCAATCAGCCCCAGCATTTT.

CDR3 region: CASSEGGEETQYF. DNA of the CDR3: TGTGCCAGCAGCGAAGGGGGAGAGGAGACCCAGTACTTC. J is TRBJ2-5 and V is TRBV9; D is perhaps TRBD1 (6 bases). CDR3 length: 13 residues. V was shortened by 3 bases and J by 5 bases, with 11 bases between the two germline ends. Germline CDR1 SGDLS, CDR2 YYNGEE.

The rearrangement uses TRBV20-1 and TRBJ1-1, with 7 nucleotides matching TRBD1. Germline CDR1 and CDR2: DFQATT and SNEGSKA (reference sequence). This CDR3 is built from 11 residues. V lost 3 bases, J lost 11 bases, and 6 bases stayed unmatched. In nucleotides, the CDR3 is TGCAGTGCTAGGGACAGGTGGGGCGCTTTCTTT. Translation gives CSARDRWGAFF.

The chain couples TRBV5-4 to TRBJ1-1; D possibly corresponds to TRBD1 (6 bases). Germline V gene data show CDR1 as SGHNT and CDR2 as YYREEE (reference sequence). V was clipped by 4 bases and J by 5 bases, with 18 bases between them. The CDR3 length is 15 residues. The CDR3 here is CASSLPRGVDTEAFF. For the CDR3, the DNA is TGTGCCAGCAGCCTCCCCAGGGGAGTGGATACTGAAGCTTTCTTT. The whole variable domain, remainder taken from reference TRBV5-4 and TRBJ1-1, is ETGVTQSPTHLIKTRGQQVTLRCSSQSGHNTVSWYQQALGQGPQFIFQYYREEENGRGNFPPRFSGLQFPNYSSELNVNALELDDSALYLCASSLPRGVDTEAFFGQGTRLTVV.

The rearrangement links TRBV10-3 to TRBJ2-5, with TRBD2 matching over 7 bases. Trimming took 4 bases from V and 4 from J; bases not matched to a gene: 3. CDR3 length: 13 amino acids. Germline CDR1 is ENHRY and CDR2 is SYGVKD. CDR3 sequence (DNA): TGTGCCATCAGTGGGACTAGGGGAGAGACCCAGTACTTC. Translated: CAISGTRGETQYF.

The chain recombines TRBV2 with TRBJ2-1; TRBD2 might be the D (6 bases). The germline V gene encodes CDR1 SNHLY and CDR2 FYNNEI. The germline V and J ends were trimmed by 8 bases and 8 bases, with 16 bases remaining between them. CDR3 length: 13 residues. Here the CDR3 reads CASGSGVVDEQFF. CDR3 bases: TGTGCCAGCGGCTCGGGGGTTGTTGATGAGCAGTTCTTC.

This chain connects TRBV3-1 (or the pseudogene TRBV3-2) to TRBJ1-1, with 9 bases matching TRBD1. The J segment lost 4 bases and the V segment lost 4 bases, leaving 4 bases of the junction unmatched. The CDR3 consists of 14 residues. The germline V gene has CDR1 LGHDT and CDR2 YNNKEL (reference sequence). As DNA, the CDR3 is TGTGCCAGCAGCCCACAGGGGGCGGCCACTGAAGCTTTCTTT. Its translation: CASSPQGAATEAFF.

The rearrangement uses TRBV3-1 (or the pseudogene TRBV3-2) and TRBJ2-3, with TRBD2 identical over 8 bases. Per germline, CDR1 LGHDT and CDR2 YNNKEL (reference sequence). CDR3 length: 15 amino acids. V was clipped by 3 bases and J by 3 bases; unmatched bases: 5. DNA for the CDR3: TGTGCCAGCAGCCAGGGGGGACTAGAGACAGATACGCAGTATTTT. Its protein is CASSQGGLETDTQYF.

The chain uses TRBV11-2 and TRBJ2-7; TRBD2 might be the D (5 bases). Germline lookup yields CDR1 SGHAT and CDR2 FQNNGV. Trimming removed 1 base from V and 3 bases from J, with 19 bases in between. The CDR3 extends over 17 amino acids. The CDR3 DNA is TGTGCCAGCAGCTTAGTTAGCGCCCCACTCCAAGTCTACGAGCAGTACTTC. It specifies CASSLVSAPLQVYEQYF.

This chain connects TRBV5-6 to TRBJ2-2, with TRBD1 identical over 11 bases. The CDR3 runs 15 residues. V shed 4 bases, J shed 6 bases, and the junction held 5 bases outside the gene matches. Germline CDR1 SGHDT, CDR2 YYEEEE. The CDR3 sequence is CASSTDRGRSGELFF. The CDR3 DNA is TGTGCCAGCAGCACGGACAGGGGGCGCTCCGGGGAGCTGTTTTTT.

The chain combines TRBV27 with TRBJ2-7; D call uncertain. Trimming stripped 3 bases from V and 5 bases from J, with 11 bases between. The CDR3 has 13 amino acids. From germline, CDR1 is MNHEY and CDR2 SMNVEV (reference sequence). The CDR3 DNA is TGTGCCAGCAGTTTTGGTCCCTATGACGAGCAGTACTTC. It is translated as CASSFGPYDEQYF.

The chain couples TRBV3-1 (or the pseudogene TRBV3-2) to TRBJ2-7; 7 bases agree with TRBD1. Germline V lookup: CDR1 LGHDT, CDR2 YNNKEL (reference sequence). The V gene end was trimmed by 2 bases and the J gene end by 0 bases; junction bases not matched to a gene: 4. The CDR3 runs 15 residues. The CDR3 DNA reads as TGTGCCAGCAGCCAACCGGGACAGAGCTCCTACGAGCAGTACTTC. As protein: CASSQPGQSSYEQYF.

The rearrangement joins TRBV27 to TRBJ2-5; no definite D call. Germline CDR1 is MNHEY and CDR2 is SMNVEV (reference sequence). The CDR3 spans 12 residues. The V end was cut by 10 bases, the J end by 1 base, with 10 bases between. The CDR3 nucleotides read TGTGCCACCCCAGTAATCCAAGAGACCCAGTACTTC. Its protein is CATPVIQETQYF.

This chain links TRBV5-6 with TRBJ1-6; D remains unclear. The V and J ends lost 4 bases and 7 bases respectively, with 21 bases between them. Germline loops: CDR1 SGHDT, CDR2 YYEEEE. This CDR3 is 17 amino acids long. CDR3 sequence: CASSQEVGDTWNSPLHF. CDR3 nucleotides: TGTGCCAGCAGCCAGGAGGTAGGAGATACCTGGAATTCACCCCTCCACTTT.

The chain employs TRBV6-4 and TRBJ2-7, with 8 bases that match TRBD1. Germline V gene lookup returns CDR1 MRHNA and CDR2 SNTAGT. This CDR3 spans 16 amino acids. The trim removed 3 bases at V and 4 bases at J, leaving 11 bases unmatched. CDR3 coding DNA: TGTGCCAGCAGTGATAGGAGGGAACAGGGGGATTACGAGCAGTACTTC. It codes for CASSDRREQGDYEQYF.

The table lists this clone with a count of one. The V gene is TRBV5-4, the J gene TRBJ1-2; D might be TRBD1 (6 bases). The V and J ends lost 2 bases and 0 bases respectively, with 17 bases between them. The CDR3 runs to 17 residues. Germline V gene sequence: CDR1 SGHNT, CDR2 YYREEE (reference sequence). The CDR3 region is CASSLNRAISSNYGYTF. Here the CDR3 DNA reads TGTGCCAGCAGCTTAAACAGGGCCATTTCCTCTAACTATGGCTACACCTTC.

Concerning this clone: One junction end disagrees with the germline gene, perhaps due to a read error. The chain is built from TRBV2 and TRBJ1-1, with D perhaps matching TRBD1 (5 bases). The CDR3 extends over 13 amino acids. Germline loops: CDR1 SNHLY, CDR2 FYNNEI. CDR3 protein: CASSYSGNAEAFF. Written as DNA, the CDR3 is TGTGCCAGCAGTTATTCAGGGAACGCTGAAGCTTTCTTT.

The V and J genes are TRBV7-8 and TRBJ2-1; tentative D call: TRBD2 (5 bases). Germline CDR1 is SGHVS and CDR2 is FQNEAQ. The CDR3 is 17 amino acids. Trimming removed 0 bases at V and 6 bases at J, with 18 bases between. This chain's CDR3 is CASSLAPLVIRGNEQFF. CDR3 sequence (DNA): TGTGCCAGCAGCTTAGCTCCACTAGTTATTCGCGGCAATGAGCAGTTCTTC.

The rearrangement uses TRBV30 and TRBJ2-7, with D unclear. V lost 1 base, J lost 0 bases, and 7 bases lay in between. CDR3 size: 13 residues. Germline loops: CDR1 GTSNPN, CDR2 SVGIG (reference sequence). CDR3 in amino acids: CAWSGLSSYEQYF. The CDR3, as DNA: TGTGCCTGGAGTGGCCTTAGCTCCTACGAGCAGTACTTC. The whole variable domain, remainder taken from reference TRBV30 and TRBJ2-7, is SQTIHQWPATLVQPVGSPLSLECTVEGTSNPNLYWYRQAAGRGLQLLFYSVGIGQISSEVPQNLSASRPQDRQFILSSKKLLLSDSGFYLCAWSGLSSYEQYFGPGTRLTVT.

The chain links TRBV6-5 to TRBJ2-7; perhaps TRBD2 as D (6 bases). The CDR3 sequence is 13 residues long. Germline values: CDR1 MNHEY, CDR2 SVGAGI. Trimming removed 0 bases from V and 5 bases from J, with 8 bases in between. The CDR3 DNA sequence: TGTGCCAGCAGTTACTCTGGGGGGAACGAGCAGTACTTC. It specifies CASSYSGGNEQYF.

This clone showed up just a few times. The CDR3 protein is CASRLDRVGGNTIYF. In nucleotides, the CDR3 is TGTGCCAGCAGATTAGACAGGGTCGGTGGAAACACCATATATTTT. V is TRBV28 and J is TRBJ1-3; 7 bases line up with TRBD1. This CDR3 comprises 15 residues. The germline V gene has CDR1 MDHEN and CDR2 SYDVKM. V lost 6 bases to trimming and J lost 3 bases; unmatched junction nucleotides: 8.

The chain is built from TRBV2 and TRBJ2-2; TRBD1 matches 8 bases. CDR3 length equals 15 residues. With 4 bases clipped from V and 2 bases from J, the junction kept 3 bases outside the gene matches. CDR1 is SNHLY, CDR2 FYNNEI, per germline. CDR3 region: CASSGQGLNTGELFF. CDR3 sequence (DNA): TGTGCCAGCAGTGGACAGGGGCTTAACACCGGGGAGCTGTTTTTT.

V usage is TRBV29-1 and J usage is TRBJ2-3; a possible D gene is TRBD2 (5 bases). Looked up from germline, CDR1 is SQVTM and CDR2 is ANQGSEA. CDR3 length equals 13 residues. V lost 5 bases and J lost 4, with 13 bases in between. CDR3 amino acids: CSVRGSSPDTQYF. The CDR3 coding sequence is TGCAGCGTTCGAGGGAGTTCCCCAGATACGCAGTATTTT.

The chain joins TRBV29-1 to TRBJ2-2; tentatively, D is TRBD1 (8 bases). CDR1 is SQVTM and CDR2 is ANQGSEA in the germline V gene. The ends were cut back, 7 bases at V and 6 bases at J, with 15 bases in the middle. The CDR3 covers 13 residues. The CDR3 DNA follows: TGCAGCGCCGACAGGGGAGGGGCCGGGGAGCTGTTTTTT. Translated: CSADRGGAGELFF.